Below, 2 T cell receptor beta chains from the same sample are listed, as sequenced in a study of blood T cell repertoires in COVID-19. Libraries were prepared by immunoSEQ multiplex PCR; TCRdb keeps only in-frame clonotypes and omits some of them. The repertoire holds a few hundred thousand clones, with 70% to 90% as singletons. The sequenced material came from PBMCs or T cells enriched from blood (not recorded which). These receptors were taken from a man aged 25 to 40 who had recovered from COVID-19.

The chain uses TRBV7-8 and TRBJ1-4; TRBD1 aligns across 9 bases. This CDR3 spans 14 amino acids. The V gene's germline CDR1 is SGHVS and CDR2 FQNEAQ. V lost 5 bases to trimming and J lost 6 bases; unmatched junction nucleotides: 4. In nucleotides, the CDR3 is TGTGCCAGCAGCGACCGGGACAGGGATGAAAAACTGTTTTTT. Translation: CASSDRDRDEKLFF.

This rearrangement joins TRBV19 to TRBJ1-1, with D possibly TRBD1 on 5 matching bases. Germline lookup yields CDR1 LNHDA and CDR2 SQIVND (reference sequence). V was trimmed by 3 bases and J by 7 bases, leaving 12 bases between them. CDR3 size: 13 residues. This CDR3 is CASSIQGVGEAFF. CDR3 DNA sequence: TGTGCCAGTAGTATCCAGGGTGTCGGTGAAGCTTTCTTT.